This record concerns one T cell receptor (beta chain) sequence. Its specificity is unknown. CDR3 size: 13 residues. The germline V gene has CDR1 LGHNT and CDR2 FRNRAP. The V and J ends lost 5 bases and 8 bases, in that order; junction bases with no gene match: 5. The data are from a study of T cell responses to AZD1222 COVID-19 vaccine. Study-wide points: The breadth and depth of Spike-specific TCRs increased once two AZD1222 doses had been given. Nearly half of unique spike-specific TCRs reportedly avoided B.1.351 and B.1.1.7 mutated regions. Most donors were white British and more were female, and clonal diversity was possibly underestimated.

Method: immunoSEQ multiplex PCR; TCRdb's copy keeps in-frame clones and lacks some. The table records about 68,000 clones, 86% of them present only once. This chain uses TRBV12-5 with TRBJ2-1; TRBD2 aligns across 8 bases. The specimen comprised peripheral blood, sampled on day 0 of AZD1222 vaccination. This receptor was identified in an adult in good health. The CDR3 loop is CASGPRGGDEQFF. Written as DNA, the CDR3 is TGTGCTAGTGGTCCCCGGGGGGGCGATGAGCAGTTCTTC.